These T cell receptor beta chains were read from a single sample in a study of CD8 T cells in ankylosing spondylitis. One entry per CDR3 protein results from TCRdb running MiXCR on the 5' RACE reads. This table has about 35,000 distinct CDR3 sequences, roughly 3% appearing once. Sequencing was performed on blood, either unsorted or a sorted T cell fraction (not recorded which). The receptors originated from a male donor with ankylosing spondylitis or in good health (not recorded which). CDR3s include the opening cysteine and the closing phenylalanine or tryptophan. The D gene is left open where the match is weak. A row's size may be missing; if present it is once, few, many or a size class.

TRBJ2-3 TRBV9 many NA TGTGCCAGCAGCGTTTCGGCGGAGATGAAAGCAGATACGCAGTATTTT CASSVSAEMKADTQYF
TRBJ2-2 TRBV9 few NA TGTGCCAGCAGCGTATCAGTTAGGGAGGTGTCCGGGGAGCTGTTTTTT CASSVSVREVSGELFF
TRBJ1-2 TRBV9 many NA TGTGCCAGCAGCGAGGGACGGCGTAACTATGGCTACACCTTC CASSEGRRNYGYTF
TRBJ2-5 TRBV9 many TRBD2 TGTGCCAGCAGCGTCGGACTAGCGGGGGGGAACCAAGAGACCCAGTACTTC CASSVGLAGGNQETQYF
TRBJ2-3 TRBV9 many TRBD2 TGTGCCAGCAGCGGGGGCGGGGGGGCCTCGGTGCAGTATTTT CASSGGGGASVQYF
TRBJ1-6 TRBV9 NA TRBD1 TGTGCCAGCAGCGTAGCAGGGGGCGATAATTCACCCCTCCACTTT CASSVAGGDNSPLHF
TRBJ1-2 TRBV9 many TRBD1 TGTGCCAGCAGCACAACAGGGGGCGAGGTTGGCTACACCTTC CASSTTGGEVGYTF
TRBJ2-5 TRBV9 many NA TGTGCCAGCAGCACCCGGGACACAAGACAAGAGACCCAGTACTTC CASSTRDTRQETQYF
TRBJ2-2 TRBV9 many NA TGTGCCAGCAGCGTAGGGGCAGGGGTATTAACCGGGGAGCTGTTTTTT CASSVGAGVLTGELFF
TRBJ2-1 TRBV9 many NA TGTGCCAGCAGCGTGACCAGCGACAATGAGCAGTTCTTC CASSVTSDNEQFF
TRBJ1-1 TRBV9 many NA TGTGCCAGCAGCGTAGACCCAGGGCTCATGATGAACACTGAAGCTTTCTTT CASSVDPGLMMNTEAFF
TRBJ2-3 TRBV9 many NA TGTGCCAGCAGCGTCAGGTCTCAGGCGGATACGCAGTATTTT CASSVRSQADTQYF
TRBJ2-3 TRBV9 many NA TGTGCCAGCAGCGGAGGGGCTGGCACAGATACGCAGTATTTT CASSGGAGTDTQYF
TRBJ2-3 TRBV9 many NA TGTGCCAGCAGCCCCACCGACCGCAGGGAAGATACGCAGTATTTT CASSPTDRREDTQYF
TRBJ2-1 TRBV9 many NA TGTGCCAGCAGCGAGGACCAGCCATTGTACAATGAGCAGTTCTTC CASSEDQPLYNEQFF
TRBJ1-5 TRBV3-1 many NA TGTGCGGGTTTCAATCAGCCCCAGCATTTT CAGFNQPQHF
TRBJ2-1 TRBV9 many NA TGTGCCAGCAGCGCGAACAGGGTTGTGTCCTACAATGAGCAGTTCTTC CASSANRVVSYNEQFF
TRBJ2-2 TRBV9 many NA TGTGCCAGCAGCGTAGCTACGGGAAAGGCCACCGGGGAGCTGTTTTTT CASSVATGKATGELFF
TRBJ2-6 TRBV9 many NA TGTGCCAGCAGCGTAGTTGACCGGGGGCCTGGGGCCAACGTCCTGACTTTC CASSVVDRGPGANVLTF
TRBJ2-3 TRBV9 many TRBD2 TGTGCCAGCAGCGTAGCCGGCGGGGGGAACACAGATACGCAGTATTTT CASSVAGGGNTDTQYF
TRBJ1-5 TRBV9 many TRBD1 TGTGCCAGCAGCGTAGGGACAGGGGAACCCCAGCATTTT CASSVGTGEPQHF
TRBJ2-1 TRBV9 many NA TGTGCCAGCAGCCCGACCTGGAGCTCCTACAATGAGCAGTTCTTC CASSPTWSSYNEQFF
TRBJ2-3 TRBV9 many TRBD2 TGTGCCAGCAGCATTGGTAGCGGGGCCCGGGATACGCAGTATTTT CASSIGSGARDTQYF
TRBJ2-3 TRBV9 NA TRBD1 TGTGCCAGCAGCCGAGATGAGGGGGCAAGTCAAGATACGCAGTATTTT CASSRDEGASQDTQYF
TRBJ2-2 TRBV9 many TRBD2 TGTGCCAGCAGCGTGGGACACAAGCGGGGGTCCAACACCGGGGAGCTGTTTTTT CASSVGHKRGSNTGELFF
TRBJ2-1 TRBV9 many TRBD2 TGTGCCAGCACTCCTCGGGCTAGCGGCTACAATGAGCAGTTCTTC CASTPRASGYNEQFF
TRBJ2-2 TRBV9 medium-sized TRBD2 TGTGCCAGCAGCGTAGAGGGACTAGCTTCCGGGGAGCTGTTTTTT CASSVEGLASGELFF